This is a list of T cell receptor beta chains from one sample in a study of T cell responses to AZD1222 COVID-19 vaccine. Profiling relied on immunoSEQ multiplex PCR, and the TCRdb table lists in-frame clones only, not all of them. Here the sample spans approximately 140,000 clones, about 91% being singletons. The sequencing here drew on peripheral blood, taken 28 days after the second AZD1222 dose. The receptors were sampled from an adult who received the AZD1222 COVID-19 vaccine. Both conserved end residues are part of each CDR3. The D gene is left open where the match is weak. Clone size is not always given. Where it is, it says once, few, many or a class for expanded clones.

V: TRBV7-7; size: NA; J: TRBJ2-2; D: TRBD1; DNA: TGTGCTAGCAGCCCCCGACAGGGCGGGACCGGGGAGCTGTTTTTT; CDR3: CASSPRQGGTGELFF
V: TRBV11-2; size: NA; J: TRBJ2-7; D: NA; DNA: TGTGCCAGCAGCACCAACGAAGGGCTCGAGCAGTACTTC; CDR3: CASSTNEGLEQYF
V: TRBV25-1; size: once; J: TRBJ1-2; D: NA; DNA: TGTGCCAGCAGTAACGACGGACGAGGCTATGGCTACACCTTC; CDR3: CASSNDGRGYGYTF
V: TRBV14; size: NA; J: TRBJ1-2; D: NA; DNA: TGTGCCAGCAGCCCCCGACCGGGGCAGGTTGGCTATGGCTACACCTTC; CDR3: CASSPRPGQVGYGYTF
V: TRBV5-6; size: NA; J: TRBJ2-1; D: NA; DNA: TGTGCCAGCAGGGAGATGGGAAGTAGCGTGACTGTCAATGAGCAGTTCTTC; CDR3: CASREMGSSVTVNEQFF
V: TRBV5-1; size: NA; J: TRBJ1-5; D: NA; DNA: TGCGCCAGCAGCTTGTCGGGAGATAATCAGCCCCAGCATTTT; CDR3: CASSLSGDNQPQHF
V: TRBV5-4; size: NA; J: TRBJ1-3; D: NA; DNA: TGTGCCAGCAGCTTGGGGCAGCCTGGAAACACCATATATTTT; CDR3: CASSLGQPGNTIYF
V: TRBV7-2; size: once; J: TRBJ2-3; D: NA; DNA: TGTGCCAGCAGCTTAGCAATTGGGAGGGGGTGGGATACGCAGTATTTT; CDR3: CASSLAIGRGWDTQYF
V: TRBV5-5; size: few; J: TRBJ1-3; D: TRBD1; DNA: TGTGCCAGCAGCTTGGGACAGGGGATTCTGTCTGGAAACACCATATATTTT; CDR3: CASSLGQGILSGNTIYF
V: TRBV19; size: once; J: TRBJ2-5; D: TRBD1; DNA: TGTGCCAGTAGATCGACAGGGGGCCAAGAGACCCAGTACTTC; CDR3: CASRSTGGQETQYF
V: TRBV7-8; size: NA; J: TRBJ1-1; D: NA; DNA: TGTGCCAGCAGCTTGAGTCGACAGCCCAACACTGAAGCTTTCTTT; CDR3: CASSLSRQPNTEAFF
V: TRBV7-2; size: NA; J: TRBJ2-3; D: NA; DNA: TGTGCCAGCAGCTTTGATACAGATACGCAGTATTTT; CDR3: CASSFDTDTQYF
V: TRBV6-5; size: NA; J: TRBJ1-1; D: NA; DNA: TGTGCCAGCAGTTACTCGTATCAGGAGACTGAAGCTTTCTTT; CDR3: CASSYSYQETEAFF
V: TRBV2; size: NA; J: TRBJ1-5; D: NA; DNA: TGTGCCAGCACCGAAGGGGCAGTACGTGAGGGTCAGCCCCAGCATTTT; CDR3: CASTEGAVREGQPQHF
V: TRBV15; size: NA; J: TRBJ2-4; D: NA; DNA: TGTGCCACCAGCGGGAGACAGCTCCCAGCCAAAAACATTCAGTACTTC; CDR3: CATSGRQLPAKNIQYF
V: TRBV5-8; size: NA; J: TRBJ1-4; D: NA; DNA: TGTGCCAGCAGTTCCGACAGTTCCGTTAAACTGTTTTTT; CDR3: CASSSDSSVKLFF